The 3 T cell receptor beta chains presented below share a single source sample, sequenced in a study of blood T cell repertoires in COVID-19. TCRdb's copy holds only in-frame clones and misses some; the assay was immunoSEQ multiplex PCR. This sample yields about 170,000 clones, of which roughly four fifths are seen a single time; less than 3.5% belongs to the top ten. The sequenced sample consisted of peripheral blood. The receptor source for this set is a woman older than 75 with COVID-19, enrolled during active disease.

CDR3 in DNA: TGTGCCAGCAGCTTACATGGGGCCCAAGAGACCCAGTACTTC. Its protein product is CASSLHGAQETQYF. The chain carries TRBV7-9 and TRBJ2-5, with a possible D match to TRBD1 (5 bases). The germline gives CDR1 SEHNR, CDR2 FQNEAQ (reference sequence). This CDR3 contains 14 residues. The V gene lost 2 bases and the J gene lost 1 base, with 8 bases spanning the gap. Full variable domain (rest looked up from reference TRBV7-9 and TRBJ2-5): DTGVSQNPRHKITKRGQNVTFRCDPISEHNRLYWYRQTLGQGPEFLTYFQNEAQLEKSRLLSDRFSAERPKGSFSTLEIQRTEQGDSAMYLCASSLHGAQETQYFGPGTRLLVL.

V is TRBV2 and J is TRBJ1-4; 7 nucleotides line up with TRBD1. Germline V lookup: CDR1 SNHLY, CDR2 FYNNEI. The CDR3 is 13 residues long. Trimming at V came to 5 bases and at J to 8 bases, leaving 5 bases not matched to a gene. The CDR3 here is CASSNTGAEKLFF. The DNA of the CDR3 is TGTGCCAGCAGTAATACAGGGGCCGAAAAACTGTTTTTT. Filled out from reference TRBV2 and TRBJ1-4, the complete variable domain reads EPEVTQTPSHQVTQMGQEVILRCVPISNHLYFYWYRQILGQKVEFLVSFYNNEISEKSEIFDDQFSVERPDGSNFTLKIRSTKLEDSAMYFCASSNTGAEKLFFGSGTQLSVL.

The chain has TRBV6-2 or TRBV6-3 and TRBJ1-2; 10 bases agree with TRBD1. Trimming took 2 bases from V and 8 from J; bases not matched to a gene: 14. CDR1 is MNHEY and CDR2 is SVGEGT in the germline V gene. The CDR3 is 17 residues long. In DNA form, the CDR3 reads TGTGCCAGCAGTTACCCGACCGGGACAGGGGTCGTATTGGGCTACACCTTC. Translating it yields CASSYPTGTGVVLGYTF.